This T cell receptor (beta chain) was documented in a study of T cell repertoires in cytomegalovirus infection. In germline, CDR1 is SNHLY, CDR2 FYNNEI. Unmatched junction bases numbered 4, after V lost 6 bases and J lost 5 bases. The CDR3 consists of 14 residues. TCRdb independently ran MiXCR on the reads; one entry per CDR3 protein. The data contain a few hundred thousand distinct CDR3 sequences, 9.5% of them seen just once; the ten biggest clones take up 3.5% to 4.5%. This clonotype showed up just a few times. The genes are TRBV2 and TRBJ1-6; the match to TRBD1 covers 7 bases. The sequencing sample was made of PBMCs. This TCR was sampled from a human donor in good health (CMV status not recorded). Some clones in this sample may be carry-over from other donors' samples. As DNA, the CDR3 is TGTGCCAGCAGAAGACAGGGTGATAATTCACCCCTCCACTTT. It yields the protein CASRRQGDNSPLHF.